The entry below gives a single TCR beta chain sequence along with its context. Its specificity is not known. PCR used 60 Vbeta primers and 13 Jbeta primers. Authors' data handling: In a later analysis, of tens of millions of unique beta chains, approximately 10 million appeared in at least two donors. The table came from immunoSEQ multiplex PCR; TCRdb's copy has only in-frame clones and leaves some out. V, J and clone size reflect that table, while D and trimming were determined from the DNA. The sample table includes fewer than 85,000 clones. This sample is part of a study of cytomegalovirus exposure and HLA in healthy donors. General study results and limits: Earlier analysis found most TCR beta V segments productive about 90% or about 30% of the time.

The sequencing sample was made of PBMCs. This sequence was found in a man younger than 40 in good health and CMV-seronegative.

CDR3 sequence (DNA): TGTGCCAGCAGCGTAGATACACTAGCGGGGCACACAGATACGCAGTATTTT. The encoded protein is CASSVDTLAGHTDTQYF. J is TRBJ2-3 and V is TRBV9; 10 nucleotides align to TRBD2. Germline V lookup: CDR1 SGDLS, CDR2 YYNGEE. This CDR3 is 17 amino acids long. V lost 0 bases, J lost 2 bases, and 6 bases stayed unmatched. The full variable domain, its missing parts supplied by reference TRBV9 and TRBJ2-3, is DSGVTQTPKHLITATGQRVTLRCSPRSGDLSVYWYQQSLDQGLQFLIQYYNGEERAKGNILERFSAQQFPDLHSELNLSSLELGDSALYFCASSVDTLAGHTDTQYFGPGTRLTVL.